The clone carrying this T cell receptor beta chain showed up just a few times. The antigen remains unidentified. It is unclear where the CDR3 begins or ends on the DNA, so no DNA is shown, and the CDR3 is as TCRdb lists it. The record originates from a study of response to subunit inactivated influenza vaccine. The study, taken as a whole, reports: Each seasonal influenza vaccination recruits few new T cells, the authors suggested.

The CDR3 is 21 amino acids in total, end residues counted. TCRdb recomputed calls from the RT-PCR reads with MiXCR, one row per CDR3 protein. The repertoire includes around 650,000 distinct CDR3 sequences, approximately 15% of them detected once, and around a tenth sits in the top ten. The specimen was PBMCs from blood, collected 11 to 12 days after vaccination. The J gene is TRBJ2-7, the V gene TRBV21-1; TRBD1 is the table's D call, not checked against the DNA. TRBV21-1 is classified as a pseudogene. The sequence was collected from a man in his forties or fifties who received an inactivated influenza vaccine. The CDR3 reads CASSKALFGDGIKTLQLEQYF.